The rows below give T cell receptor beta chains drawn from one sample of a study of Tregs in tolerant kidney transplant recipients. Sequencing used immunoSEQ multiplex PCR; TCRdb keeps in-frame clones, though not all of them. The repertoire consists of about 87,000 clones, with 93% occurring once and the leading ten covering 0.35% to 0.55%. The sample here was CD4+ T cells from blood, taken before the transplant. Every receptor here comes from a human donor who received a combined kidney and bone marrow transplant. Each CDR3 is given with its conserved first and last residue. D genes are given only for firm matches. Some rows have no size entry. The others give once, few or many, or a class for an expanded clone.

size,V,D,J,CDR3,DNA
.,TRBV5-5,.,TRBJ1-6,CASSLVPAGLNSPLHF,TGTGCCAGCAGCTTGGTTCCCGCGGGCCTTAATTCACCCCTCCACTTT
.,TRBV19,.,TRBJ1-1,CASSIPGVGTEAFF,TGTGCCAGTAGTATACCGGGGGTTGGCACTGAAGCTTTCTTT
once,TRBV11-1,.,TRBJ1-6,CASSLSGDYSPLHF,TGTGCCAGCAGCTTGTCTGGGGACTATTCACCCCTCCACTTT
.,TRBV7-9,TRBD1,TRBJ1-1,CASSLAGTGLNTEAFF,TGTGCCAGCAGCTTAGCAGGGACAGGATTGAACACTGAAGCTTTCTTT
.,TRBV4-3,.,TRBJ1-6,CASSQAEGGYSPLHF,TGCGCCAGCAGCCAGGCAGAGGGTGGGTATTCACCCCTCCACTTT
.,TRBV7-8,.,TRBJ2-7,CASSLLQEEWAYEQYF,TGTGCCAGCAGCTTACTGCAGGAAGAATGGGCCTACGAGCAGTACTTC
.,TRBV7-3,.,TRBJ1-1,CASSTRTGQTPGEAFF,TGTGCCAGCAGCACAAGAACGGGACAAACTCCTGGGGAAGCTTTCTTT
once,TRBV19,TRBD2,TRBJ2-7,CASSIGGSGSRKRYEQYF,TGTGCCAGTAGTATAGGGGGTAGCGGGAGTAGGAAGCGCTACGAGCAGTACTTC
.,TRBV5-1,TRBD2,TRBJ2-3,CASSFIAGGPGDTQYF,TGCGCCAGCAGCTTTATAGCGGGAGGGCCCGGGGATACGCAGTATTTT
.,TRBV29-1,.,TRBJ2-1,CSVDISRQGGSYNEQFF,TGCAGCGTTGATATATCCCGGCAGGGGGGCTCCTACAATGAGCAGTTCTTC
once,TRBV28,.,TRBJ1-5,CASSLNMWNQPQHF,TGTGCCAGCAGTTTAAACATGTGGAATCAGCCCCAGCATTTT
.,TRBV9,TRBD1,TRBJ1-2,CASSFRGRTGYTF,TGTGCCAGCAGCTTTAGGGGGCGAACCGGCTACACCTTC
.,TRBV2,TRBD1,TRBJ1-4,CASKNQGAANEKLFF,TGTGCCAGCAAGAACCAGGGGGCGGCTAATGAAAAACTGTTTTTT
.,TRBV5-1,.,TRBJ2-2,CASSLGEVFGELFF,TGCGCCAGCAGCTTGGGGGAGGTATTCGGGGAGCTGTTTTTT
.,TRBV7-8,TRBD1,TRBJ2-7,CASSPLVGQGTYEQYF,TGTGCCAGCAGCCCCCTCGTGGGACAGGGAACCTACGAGCAGTACTTC
.,TRBV25-1,.,TRBJ2-1,CASSEYEEKEQFF,TGTGCCAGCAGTGAATATGAGGAAAAGGAGCAGTTCTTC
.,TRBV19,.,TRBJ1-4,CASGIHPNRKTNEKLFF,TGTGCCAGTGGTATTCACCCAAACAGGAAAACTAATGAAAAACTGTTTTTT
.,TRBV7-2,TRBD1,TRBJ1-4,CASSQLDRAEKLFF,TGTGCCAGCAGCCAATTGGACAGGGCTGAAAAACTGTTTTTT